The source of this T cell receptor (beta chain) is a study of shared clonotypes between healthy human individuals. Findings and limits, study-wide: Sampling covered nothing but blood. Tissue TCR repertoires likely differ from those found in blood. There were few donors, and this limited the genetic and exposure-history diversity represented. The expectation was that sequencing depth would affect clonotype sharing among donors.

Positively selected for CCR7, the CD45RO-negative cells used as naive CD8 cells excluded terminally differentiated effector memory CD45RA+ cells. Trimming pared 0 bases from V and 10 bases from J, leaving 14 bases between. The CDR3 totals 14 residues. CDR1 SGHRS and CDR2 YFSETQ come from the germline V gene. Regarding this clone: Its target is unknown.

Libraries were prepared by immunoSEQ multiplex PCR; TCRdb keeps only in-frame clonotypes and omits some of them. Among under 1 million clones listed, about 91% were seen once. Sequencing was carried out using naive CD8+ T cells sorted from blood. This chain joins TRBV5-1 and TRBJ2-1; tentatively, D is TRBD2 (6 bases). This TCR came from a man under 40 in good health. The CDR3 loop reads CASSLAGLGREQFF. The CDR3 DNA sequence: TGCGCCAGCAGCTTGGCGGGACTCGGCAGGGAGCAGTTCTTC.